Listed below are T cell receptor beta chains from one sample, sequenced in a study of cytomegalovirus exposure and HLA in healthy donors. Sequencing used immunoSEQ multiplex PCR; TCRdb keeps in-frame clones, though not all of them. The sample lists some 190,000 clones, approximately 89% occurring once. Specimen: PBMCs. All receptors come from a young man in good health and CMV-seropositive. The CDR3 runs from the conserved cysteine through the conserved F or W. The order of the fields is clone size, J gene, D gene, V gene, CDR3 DNA, CDR3 protein. A D gene is named only where the DNA matches it firmly. The listing skips clone size in some rows; elsewhere it reads once, few, many or a size class.

>.|TRBJ1-6|.|TRBV28
TGTGCCAGCACCACGCGGCGGGGCTATAATTCACCCCTCCACTTT
CASTTRRGYNSPLHF
>.|TRBJ1-2|.|TRBV6-1
TGTGCCAGCAGTGAAGAGGCAGGGGAGGGTGGCTACACCTTC
CASSEEAGEGGYTF
>.|TRBJ1-1|.|TRBV7-6
TGTGCCAGCAGCTTAGGTTCAGGGCCACTGAACACTGAAGCTTTCTTT
CASSLGSGPLNTEAFF
>.|TRBJ2-2|.|TRBV7-9
TGTGCCAGCAGCCCGGTGGGGCGCGCATACACCGGGGAGCTGTTTTTT
CASSPVGRAYTGELFF
>.|TRBJ2-5|.|TRBV7-8
TGTGCCAGCAGCTTCTATATGGCCCTGACAGTGGAGACCCAGTACTTC
CASSFYMALTVETQYF
>few|TRBJ2-7|TRBD2|TRBV27
TGTGCCAGCAGTTTCTTCGCTAGCGGGGGGCGACGTTACGAGCAGTACTTC
CASSFFASGGRRYEQYF
>.|TRBJ2-5|TRBD1|TRBV4-3
TGCGCCAGCAGCCAAACGGACAGGGGCCAGACCCAGTACTTC
CASSQTDRGQTQYF
>once|TRBJ2-3|.|TRBV18
TGTGCCAGCTCACCACTGGGCGGAGGAGATACGCAGTATTTT
CASSPLGGGDTQYF
>.|TRBJ1-4|TRBD1|TRBV5-6
TGTGCCAGCAGCTTGGTAGACAGGGGCGGTGAAAAACTGTTTTTT
CASSLVDRGGEKLFF
>.|TRBJ2-3|.|TRBV7-3
TGTGCCAGCAGCTTATCCGACAGGCAGACGCAGTATTTT
CASSLSDRQTQYF
>.|TRBJ1-5|TRBD1|TRBV2
TGTGCCAGCAAGGGACAGGTCAATCAGCCCCAGCATTTT
CASKGQVNQPQHF
>.|TRBJ2-7|TRBD1|TRBV6-5
TGTGCCAGCAGTTACGCCGGGACAGGGGGCTACGAGCAGTACTTC
CASSYAGTGGYEQYF
>.|TRBJ2-3|.|TRBV2
TGTGCCAGCAGTGAATCTAGATCCACCGATACGCAGTATTTT
CASSESRSTDTQYF
>.|TRBJ2-7|.|TRBV27
TGTGCCAGCAGTGTCCTAGCCCAGGGGGGGTCGGGGGAGCAGTACTTC
CASSVLAQGGSGEQYF
>.|TRBJ2-5|TRBD1|TRBV2
TGTGCCAGCAGCAGACAGGGGGCAGAGACCCAGTACTTC
CASSRQGAETQYF